These 4 T cell receptor beta chains were sequenced from one sample in a study of T cells after yellow fever vaccination. TCRdb called the 5' RACE reads again in MiXCR, with one record for every CDR3 protein. The sample holds under 400,000 distinct CDR3 sequences; under 15% are singletons and the top ten take 3.2%. The specimen was CD4+ T cells sorted from PBMCs, collected 15 days after the yellow fever booster vaccination. Source of these receptors: a man aged 18 to 35 who received the YFV17D yellow fever vaccine.

DNA for the CDR3: TGCGCCAGCAGTGCGGACTCAGGTTTCACAGATACGCAGTATTTT. Residues: CASSADSGFTDTQYF. This chain uses TRBV5-1 with TRBJ2-3; TRBD2 might be the D (5 bases). The ends were cut back, 5 bases at V and 2 bases at J, with 15 bases in the middle. CDR3 size: 15 residues. Germline CDR1 reads SGHRS; CDR2 reads YFSETQ.

This clonotype was detected only a few times. The chain combines TRBV2 with TRBJ2-4; D might be TRBD1 or TRBD2, each matching 5 bases. V lost 8 bases and J 6 bases, leaving 11 bases between the germline ends. The CDR3 covers 12 residues. Per germline, CDR1 SNHLY and CDR2 FYNNEI. This CDR3 is CASGTDRNIQYF. In DNA, the CDR3 is TGTGCCAGCGGGACCGACCGAAACATTCAGTACTTC.

This clonotype was picked up many times. The chain joins TRBV5-1 to TRBJ1-1; 9 nucleotides match TRBD1. V was pared by 4 bases and J by 6 bases, with 7 bases of the junction left unmatched. This CDR3 contains 14 residues. CDR1 SGHRS and CDR2 YFSETQ come from the germline V gene. The CDR3: CASSAQGAIAEAFF. For the CDR3, the DNA is TGCGCCAGCAGCGCACAGGGGGCGATAGCTGAAGCTTTCTTT.

The V and J genes are TRBV3-1 and TRBJ1-4, with D tentatively TRBD1 (6 bases). Between the trimmed V and J ends, which lost 3 bases and 8 bases, there was a span of 10 bases. The CDR3 length is 13 residues. Germline assignment: CDR1 LGHDT and CDR2 YNNKEL (reference sequence). The CDR3 nucleotides are TGTGCCAGCAGCCAGGGGGGCAGAGAAAAACTGTTTTTT. It is translated as CASSQGGREKLFF.